This T cell receptor (beta chain) originates from a study of PD-L1 blockade in urothelial cancer. Assay: immunoSEQ multiplex PCR; the TCRdb copy retains only in-frame clones and omits some. The sample consists of tens of thousands of clones, around nine tenths of them appearing once. Findings and caveats of the study: Tumor-associated blood clones were expanded more by durable-benefit patients at 3 weeks. Better progression-free and overall survival followed lower pretreatment blood clonality.

Time point given: pretreatment peripheral blood. The diagnosis in patients was locally advanced or metastatic urothelial carcinoma. Sample contribution per patient ranged from 1 to 8, covering pretreatment and on-treatment. Regarding this clone: Its target is unknown.

The sequences come from PBMCs, collected around atezolizumab (anti-PD-L1) treatment. The receptor was isolated from a woman aged 60-75 years with urothelial cancer.

Here the CDR3 reads CSRQSADTQYF. Written as DNA, the CDR3 is TGCAGTCGACAGAGCGCAGATACGCAGTATTTT. The chain uses TRBV20-1 and TRBJ2-3, with D possibly matching TRBD1 (5 bases). Deletions cut 8 bases from V and 4 bases from J, with 10 bases between. Germline loops: CDR1 DFQATT, CDR2 SNEGSKA (reference sequence). This CDR3 is built from 11 residues.